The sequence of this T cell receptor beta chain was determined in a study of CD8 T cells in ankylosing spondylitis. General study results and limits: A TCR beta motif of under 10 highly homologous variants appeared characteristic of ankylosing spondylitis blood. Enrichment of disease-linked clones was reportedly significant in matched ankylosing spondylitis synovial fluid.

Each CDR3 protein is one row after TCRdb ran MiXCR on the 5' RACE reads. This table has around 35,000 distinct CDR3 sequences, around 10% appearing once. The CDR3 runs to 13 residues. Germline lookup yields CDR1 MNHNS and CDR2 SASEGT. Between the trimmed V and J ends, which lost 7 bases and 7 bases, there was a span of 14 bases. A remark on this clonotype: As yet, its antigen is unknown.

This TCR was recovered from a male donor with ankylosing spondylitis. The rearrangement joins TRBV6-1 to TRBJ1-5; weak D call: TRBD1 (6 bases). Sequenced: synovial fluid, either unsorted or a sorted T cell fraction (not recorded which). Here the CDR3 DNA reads TGTGCCAGCACAAACAGGGTCGGACAGCCCCAGCATTTT. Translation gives CASTNRVGQPQHF.